This entry concerns a single T cell receptor beta chain. The target of this receptor is not known. Qualities for individual bases were not recorded, and no much larger clone is one base off. These data belong to a study of blood T cell repertoires in COVID-19 (dated by TCRdb to the early 2020s). In terms of the full investigation: Samples from collaborators originated in the United States, Italy and Spain and spanned both the acute and convalescent phases of COVID-19. The prospective study material was composed of cDNA or gDNA derived from T cells, B-cell-depleted T cells, or PBMCs. The dataset comprised deeply sampled blood TCRbeta repertoires from subjects exposed to, actively infected with, or recovered from COVID-19. The repertoires were released in a freely available public database meant as a resource for research on the immune response to SARS-CoV-2. The samples were drawn from two sources: the first 160 participants of the ongoing ImmuneRACE study, and over 950 subjects contributed by 6 global collaborators. Sample metadata almost always included a de-identified subject ID, COVID-19 status, age in years and sex. HLA class I and class II types, where available, came from metadata supplied by the sample provider rather than from assay-based typing. Results the study describes overall, beyond this receptor: Clinical and demographic metadata were provided uncurated, with the amount varying by source and participant.

Participants in the prospective study were enrolled through a virtual design, were aged roughly 18 to 100 years, and lived in roughly 24 United States geographic areas. Cohort assignment in the prospective study relied on participant-reported clinical history from a screening survey and a study questionnaire. In the prospective study, whole blood, serum and a nasopharyngeal or oropharyngeal swab were collected from each participant by mobile phlebotomists. Over a 2-month period, participants in the prospective study had the option of providing additional blood draws and questionnaires. Blood samples from the prospective study were shipped frozen or at room temperature prior to DNA extraction. TCRbeta CDR3 regions were amplified from genomic DNA by means of the immunoSEQ Assay, a bias-controlled multiplex PCR. In the paper's pipeline: The number of nucleated cells in each sample was estimated from the amplification of reference gene primers within the assay. To quantify the absolute abundance of each unique TCRbeta CDR3 rearrangement, sequence reads were collapsed and filtered. For each sample, productive Simpson clonality was calculated by taking the square root of Simpson's diversity index across productive rearrangements. Not all clones reach the TCRdb copy of this immuneACCESS table, which keeps in-frame sequences only. Checked studies attribute under half of the gap to unresolved V genes and leave the rest unexplained. That table is the source of V, J and clone size, and D and trimming were worked out from the DNA. In this sample the table shows about 400,000 clones, roughly 87% of which occur a single time. More than 2% of the sample rests with the top ten.

The V end loses 4 bases and the J end loses 6 bases, and a stretch of 10 bases separates them. Per the germline V gene, SGHRS is the CDR1 and YFSETQ is the CDR2. Including cysteine and phenylalanine, the CDR3 has 12 amino acids. CDR3 DNA only is kept here, 36 bases in frame from base 1. This TCR was sampled from a woman in her thirties or forties with acute COVID-19. The sequencing sample was made of PBMCs or T cells enriched from blood (not recorded which). The chain is encoded by TRBV5-1 joined to TRBJ1-2; the D region possibly corresponds to TRBD1 (6 bases align). The CDR3 region reads CASSRGGDGYTF. At the DNA level, the sequence is TGCGCCAGCAGCCGGGGGGGCGATGGCTACACCTTC.